The T cell receptor (beta chain) described here comes from a study of shared clonotypes between healthy human individuals (dated by TCRdb to about 2020). With regard to the full study: A couple of women and a few men aged 18 to 49 years were included in the cohort. To estimate repertoire size and how much clonotypes are shared between individuals, the study performed deep sequencing of blood TCR repertoires from a few healthy adults. Libraries were prepared and TCR repertoires were sequenced by different laboratories using diverse techniques, in order to increase sequencing depth and limit assay-specific biases. Each donor's leukapheresis produced roughly between roughly 0.85 and 9.5 billion PBMCs.

Here is what the overall study found, with its caveats: The small number of donors limited the genetic and exposure-history diversity represented. Based on pairwise subsampling, the degree of clonotype sharing among donors was expected to be affected by sequencing depth. Sampling was restricted to blood, and TCR repertoires in tissue are likely to differ from TCR repertoires in blood.

In regard to this clone: Its antigen remains unidentified. Per-base qualities were not stored, and no clone one base away is much larger.

The CDR3 sequence holds 16 residues, the cysteine and phenylalanine included. The DNA shown is the 48-base CDR3, in frame from base 1. Taken from the germline V gene (reference sequence), the CDR1 and CDR2 loops are MNHNY and SVGAGI. The germline V and J ends show losses of 5 bases and 0 bases respectively, and no gene match explains 4 bases of the junction. The donors were healthy, HIV-negative adults who had no recently reported acute infections or vaccinations. All donors were Caucasian adults living in Nashville, Tennessee, USA. In the unsorted samples, around 81 million PBMCs were counted, and genomic DNA was extracted using the QIAamp DNA Blood Mini kit. Blood was obtained by leukapheresis, after which PBMCs were separated by Ficoll-Histopaque density gradient centrifugation and cryopreserved in liquid nitrogen vapor phase. Using the deep immunoSEQ assay, TCR CDR3 regions were amplified from genomic DNA by multiplex PCR. Extracted genomic DNA from each cell subset was spread evenly across all wells of several immunoSEQ 96-well plates, with each plate serving as a replicate. Each replicate PCR for unsorted PBMC received roughly 290 ng genomic DNA, equal to 25,000 to 35,000 T cell genomes. Ten immunoSEQ deep assay plates were used to sequence the unsorted PBMC genomic DNA. Purified libraries were quantified with a Qubit 3.0 fluorometer, sized on a Bioanalyzer 2100, and re-quantified with the KAPA Library Quantification kit. Every immunoSEQ 96-well plate was sequenced on a dedicated single-read 150-cycle Illumina NextSeq 550 flow cell. The study's processing was this. The immunoSEQ output contained only junctional sequences without quality scores, so filtering could not match that applied to full-length reads. Sequences were annotated with PyIR, a Python wrapper for IgBLAST v1.9, and V/J genes and CDR3 were assigned using IMGT germline references. Any read was removed if the V/J assignment was weak (E-value above 1e-6), the CDR3 was missing, or the read contained stop codons, out-of-frame junctions, or ambiguous translated residues. V3J clonotypes were defined by identical inferred V gene, J gene, and CDR3 amino acid sequence. To compute the percentage overlap between repertoires, the number of shared unique clonotypes was divided by the size of the smaller repertoire. Three approaches were used to assess repertoire richness: RTK rarefaction, the Chao1 estimator, and Recon v2.1 estimates of unobserved clonotypes. The source is immuneACCESS, and TCRdb retained only in-frame sequences with V and J called. Part of the clones is not carried over; for the studies checked, unresolved V genes explain less than half of this, and the remainder is unexplained. V and J calls and clone size are as listed in that table; D and trimming were resolved from the DNA. Within this sample are about 480,000 clones, with about 80% of them counted one time only. The top ten constitute roughly an eighth of the sample.

The rearranged chain carries TRBV6-6 and TRBJ1-5; TRBD1 aligns with 10 central bases. The TCR sequence derives from a middle-aged woman in good health. Some clones in this sample may be carry-over from other donors' samples. The sequenced material came from PBMCs. The sequenced DNA: TGTGCCAGCAGTGGGGGACAGGGGTCTAGCAATCAGCCCCAGCATTTT. It translates to CASSGGQGSSNQPQHF.